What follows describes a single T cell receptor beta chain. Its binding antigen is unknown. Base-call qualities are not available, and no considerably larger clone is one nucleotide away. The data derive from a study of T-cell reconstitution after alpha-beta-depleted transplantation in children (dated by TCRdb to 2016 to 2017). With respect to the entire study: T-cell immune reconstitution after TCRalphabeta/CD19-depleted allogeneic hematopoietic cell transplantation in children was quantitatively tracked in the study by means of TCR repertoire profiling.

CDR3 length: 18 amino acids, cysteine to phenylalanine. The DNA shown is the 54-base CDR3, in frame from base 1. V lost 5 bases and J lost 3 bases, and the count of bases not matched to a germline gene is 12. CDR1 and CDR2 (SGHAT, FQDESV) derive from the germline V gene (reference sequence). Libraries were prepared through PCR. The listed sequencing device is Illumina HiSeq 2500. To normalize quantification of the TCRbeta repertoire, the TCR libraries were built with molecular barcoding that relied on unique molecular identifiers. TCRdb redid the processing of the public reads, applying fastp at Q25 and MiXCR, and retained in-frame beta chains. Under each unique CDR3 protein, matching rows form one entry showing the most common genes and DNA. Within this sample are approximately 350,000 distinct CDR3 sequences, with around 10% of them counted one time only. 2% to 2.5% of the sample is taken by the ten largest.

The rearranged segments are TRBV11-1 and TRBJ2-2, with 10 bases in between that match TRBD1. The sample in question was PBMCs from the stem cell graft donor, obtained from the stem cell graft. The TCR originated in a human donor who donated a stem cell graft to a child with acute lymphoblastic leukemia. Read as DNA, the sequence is TGTGCCAGCAGCCCTCCCCGGCCGGGACAGGGGTACACCGGGGAGCTGTTTTTT. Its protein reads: CASSPPRPGQGYTGELFF. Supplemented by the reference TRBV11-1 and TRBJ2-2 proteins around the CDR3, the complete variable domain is EAEVAQSPRYKITEKSQAVAFWCDPISGHATLYWYRQILGQGPELLVQFQDESVVDDSQLPKDRFSAERLKGVDSTLKIQPAELGDSAMYLCASSPPRPGQGYTGELFFGEGSRLTVL.